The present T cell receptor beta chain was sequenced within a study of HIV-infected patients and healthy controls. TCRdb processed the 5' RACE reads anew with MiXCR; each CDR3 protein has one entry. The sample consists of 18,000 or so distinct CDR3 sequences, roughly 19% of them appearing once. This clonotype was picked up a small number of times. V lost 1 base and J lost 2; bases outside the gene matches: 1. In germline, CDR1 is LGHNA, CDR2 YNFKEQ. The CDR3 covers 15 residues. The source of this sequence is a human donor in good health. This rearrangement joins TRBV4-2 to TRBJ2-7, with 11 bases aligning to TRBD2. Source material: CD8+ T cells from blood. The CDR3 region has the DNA TGTGCCAGCAGCCAAGTAGCGGGGGGGGCCTACGAGCAGTACTTC. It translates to CASSQVAGGAYEQYF.